This TCR beta chain was documented in a study of blood T cell repertoires in COVID-19. Looking at the study overall: Samples taken during acute and convalescent COVID-19 were collected in the United States, Italy and Spain. Sources were T cells, B-cell-depleted T cells, or PBMCs; the material itself was cDNA or gDNA.

This clone was found a few times. Trimming pared 0 bases from V and 4 bases from J, leaving 9 bases between. Germline CDR1 SGHRS, CDR2 YFSETQ. This CDR3 is 14 amino acids long. Profiled with immunoSEQ multiplex PCR; TCRdb holds only in-frame clones, not every one. The table records tens of thousands of clones, 70% to 90% of them present only once. Sequenced sample: peripheral blood. This clonotype originated in a woman of 80 years or more with COVID-19, enrolled during active disease. The V gene is TRBV5-1, the J gene TRBJ2-3; D might be TRBD1 (5 bases). The CDR3 DNA reads as TGCGCCAGCAGCTTGGGTTGGGGCTCAGATACGCAGTATTTT. Amino acids: CASSLGWGSDTQYF.